One T cell receptor (beta chain) is described in this entry. The antigen remains undetermined. With V trimmed by 2 bases and J by 4 bases, 6 bases remained unmatched. The V gene's germline CDR1 is LGHDT and CDR2 YNNKEL (reference sequence). The length of the CDR3 is 16 residues. These data originate in a study of T cell responses to AZD1222 COVID-19 vaccine. Study-level findings and limits: Baseline serology detected seropositivity in only a handful of AZD1222 recipients. The span of vaccine-associated CD4 TCRs extended across spike, with dominance at 160-218 and 743-854.

TCRdb keeps only in-frame clones here, not all; method: immunoSEQ multiplex PCR. The sample carries 100,000 or so clones, approximately 88% recorded once. The sequence was collected from an adult in good health. The specimen comprised peripheral blood, sampled on day 0 of AZD1222 vaccination. V is TRBV3-1 (or the pseudogene TRBV3-2) and J is TRBJ2-2; 8 nucleotides line up with TRBD1. CDR3 in amino acids: CASSQHPGQATGELFF. The CDR3 DNA follows: TGTGCCAGCAGCCAACATCCGGGACAGGCCACCGGGGAGCTGTTTTTT.